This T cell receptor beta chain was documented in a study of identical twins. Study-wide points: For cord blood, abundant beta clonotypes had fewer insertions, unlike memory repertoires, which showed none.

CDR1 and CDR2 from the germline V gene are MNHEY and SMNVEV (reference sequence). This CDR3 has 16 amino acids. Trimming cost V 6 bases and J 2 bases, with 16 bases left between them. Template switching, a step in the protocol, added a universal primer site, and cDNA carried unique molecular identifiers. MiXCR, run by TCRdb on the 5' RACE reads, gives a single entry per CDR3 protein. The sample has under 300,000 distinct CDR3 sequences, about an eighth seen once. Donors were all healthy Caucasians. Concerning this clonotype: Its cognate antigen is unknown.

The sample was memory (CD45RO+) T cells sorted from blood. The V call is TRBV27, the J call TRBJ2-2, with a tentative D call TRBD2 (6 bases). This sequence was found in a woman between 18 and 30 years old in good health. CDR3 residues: CASSPLAGINTGELFF. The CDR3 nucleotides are TGTGCCAGCAGCCCCTTGGCGGGGATAAACACCGGGGAGCTGTTTTTT.